The 24 T cell receptor beta chains reported below all come from one sample, sequenced in a study of PD-1 blockade in classical Hodgkin lymphoma. The method was immunoSEQ multiplex PCR; TCRdb's version includes in-frame clones alone and lacks a portion of them. Of 23,000 or so clones in the sample, around 80% are singletons; the top ten hold 6% to 8.5%. After autologous stem cell transplantation all patients relapsed, and prior brentuximab vedotin exposure differed between cohorts. The sample consisted of peripheral blood mononuclear cells (PBMCs), taken at baseline. These receptors originate from a human donor with classical Hodgkin lymphoma.

V gene TRBV11-3 combines with J gene TRBJ2-2; 9 nucleotides line up with TRBD2. V lost 1 base to trimming and J lost 4 bases; unmatched junction nucleotides: 1. From germline, CDR1 is SGHNT and CDR2 YENEEA. This CDR3 is 15 amino acids long. CDR3 in amino acids: CASSLVLAGTGELFF. The CDR3 DNA reads TGTGCCAGCAGCTTAGTACTAGCGGGCACCGGGGAGCTGTTTTTT.

The chain employs TRBV6-6 and TRBJ1-1; D ambiguous. The germline V and J ends were trimmed by 0 bases and 3 bases, with 8 bases remaining between them. The CDR3 is 14 residues long. CDR1 is MNHNY, CDR2 SVGAGI, per germline (reference sequence). The CDR3 sequence: CASSYSPTDTEAFF. CDR3 bases: TGTGCCAGCAGTTACTCCCCAACGGACACTGAAGCTTTCTTT.

V usage is TRBV4-1 and J usage is TRBJ1-5; 10 nucleotides align to TRBD1. In germline, CDR1 is MGHRA, CDR2 YSYEKL. The CDR3 length is 17 residues. The V segment lost 1 base and the J segment 4 bases; nucleotides outside the gene matches: 7. The CDR3 DNA is TGCGCCAGCAGCCAAGTCGGACAGGGGGGAGGTAATCAGCCCCAGCATTTT. It translates to CASSQVGQGGGNQPQHF.

The J gene is TRBJ2-3, the V gene TRBV1; TRBD2 is the table's D call, not checked against the DNA. TRBV1 is annotated as a pseudogene. The CDR3 covers 20 residues. CDR3 coding DNA: TGCACCAGCAGCCAGGTTGGGGACTGTGGGGCGAGACAAGATACAGATACGCAGTATTTT. This sequence encodes CTSSQVGDCGARQDTDTQYF.

This clone appeared once. V gene TRBV7-8 combines with J gene TRBJ2-7; D unclear. V was clipped by 2 bases and J by 5 bases, with 13 bases between them. This CDR3 region has 14 residues. CDR1 and CDR2 (germline): SGHVS, FQNEAQ. CDR3 in DNA: TGTGCCAGCAGCTTATTGGGCACGAGGAACGAGCAGTACTTC. Translated, it gives CASSLLGTRNEQYF.

J is TRBJ1-4 and V is TRBV6-5, with D possibly matching TRBD1 (6 bases). The CDR3 contains 16 residues. With 1 base removed from V and 3 bases from J, the gap between germline ends came to 12 bases. CDR1 is MNHEY and CDR2 is SVGAGI in the germline V gene. The DNA for the CDR3 is TGTGCCAGCAGTTACTTCCGGGACACAGCTAATGAAAAACTGTTTTTT. Translated, it gives CASSYFRDTANEKLFF.

This chain's CDR3 is CASSLQGARKGAKNIQYF. The DNA of the CDR3 is TGTGCCAGCAGCTTGCAGGGGGCGAGGAAGGGAGCCAAAAACATTCAGTACTTC. The chain recombines TRBV5-7 with TRBJ2-4; TRBD1 agrees at 8 bases. TRBV5-7 is treated as an ORF (open reading frame) with a function not yet certain. The CDR3 contains 18 residues. The V segment lost 1 base and the J segment 0 bases; nucleotides outside the gene matches: 9.

The table lists this clone with a count of one. J is TRBJ2-7 and V is TRBV4-1; D is possibly TRBD2 (6 bases). Trimming cost V 0 bases and J 3 bases, with 15 bases left between them. Germline values: CDR1 MGHRA, CDR2 YSYEKL. The CDR3 runs 16 residues. CDR3 in amino acids: CASSQEVQGLVYEQYF. CDR3 bases: TGCGCCAGCAGCCAAGAAGTCCAGGGACTTGTCTACGAGCAGTACTTC.

About this clone: A read error may account for a junction end that differs from germline. The chain has TRBV4-3 and TRBJ1-4, with 10 bases identical to TRBD1. The CDR3 spans 16 residues. The germline V gene has CDR1 LGHNA and CDR2 YSLEER. DNA for the CDR3: TGCGCCAGCAGCGAAGACAGGGGGCGAGAGATTGAAAAACTGTTTTTT. Translation: CASSEDRGREIEKLFF.

The chain recombines TRBV6-6 with TRBJ2-3, with a possible D match to TRBD1 (5 bases). Germline V lookup: CDR1 MNHNY, CDR2 SVGAGI (reference sequence). Trimming shortened V by 0 bases and J by 7 bases, and 17 bases separated the two germline ends. The CDR3 sequence is 16 residues long. Written as DNA, the CDR3 is TGTGCCAGCAGTTACTCCTCCCGACTCAGGGCAAATACGCAGTATTTT. Translation: CASSYSSRLRANTQYF.

V and J are TRBV18 and TRBJ2-4, with D perhaps being TRBD1 or TRBD2 (5 bases each). Germline lookup yields CDR1 KGHSH and CDR2 LQKENI. The CDR3 has 13 residues. V was cut by 6 bases and J by 6 bases, with 12 bases left in between. The CDR3 sequence: CASSGDAVNIQYF. Written as DNA, the CDR3 is TGTGCCAGCTCGGGGGACGCGGTAAACATTCAGTACTTC. Complete variable domain (other parts from reference TRBV18 and TRBJ2-4): NAGVMQNPRHLVRRRGQEARLRCSPMKGHSHVYWYRQLPEEGLKFMVYLQKENIIDESGMPKERFSAEFPKEGPSILRIQQVVRGDSAAYFCASSGDAVNIQYFGAGTRLSVL.

The CDR3 here is CASSQFFDRGDTEAFF. The DNA for the CDR3 is TGCGCCAGCAGTCAATTTTTCGACAGGGGTGACACTGAAGCTTTCTTT. The chain is built from TRBV23-1 and TRBJ1-1; 8 nucleotides agree with TRBD1. TRBV23-1 is given ORF status, its function remaining uncertain. Unmatched junction bases numbered 7, after V lost 1 base and J lost 3 bases. The CDR3 spans 16 residues.

The chain is built from TRBV29-1 and TRBJ1-1; the D gene is possibly TRBD1 (6 bases). The CDR3 covers 14 residues. The V gene lost 4 bases and the J gene lost 11 bases, with 23 bases spanning the gap. Germline CDR1 is SQVTM and CDR2 is ANQGSEA. Written as DNA, the CDR3 is TGCAGCGTTGCCAAGTCCAGGGCCCCTAGGGGGGCTTTCTTT. This codes for CSVAKSRAPRGAFF.

This clone appeared a single time. The rearrangement joins TRBV21-1 to TRBJ1-2; the table calls TRBD1, which could not be checked here. TRBV21-1 is shown as a pseudogene. The CDR3 runs 16 residues. The CDR3 region is CASSQKWTDRGYGYTF. DNA for the CDR3: TGTGCCAGCAGCCAAAAGTGGACAGACCGGGGCTATGGCTACACCTTC.

As concerns this clone: At one boundary the junction diverges from the germline segment, which might be a read error. V is TRBV9 and J is TRBJ1-1; weak D call: TRBD1 (5 bases). Germline CDR1 SGDLS, CDR2 YYNGEE. CDR3 length: 15 residues. CDR3 amino acids: CASSAQGLRGSEAFF. The DNA of the CDR3 is TGTGCCAGCAGCGCCCAAGGGCTTCGGGGGTCTGAGGCTTTCTTT.

This clone was detected only once. The chain uses TRBV30 and TRBJ1-2; 7 bases are a match to TRBD1. CDR3 length equals 13 residues. Germline values: CDR1 GTSNPN, CDR2 SVGIG (reference sequence). The V and J ends lost 5 bases and 4 bases, in that order; junction bases with no gene match: 7. CDR3 amino acids: CAWGGTVPYGYTF. The CDR3 DNA reads as TGTGCCTGGGGGGGGACAGTTCCCTATGGCTACACCTTC.

This chain links TRBV18 with TRBJ2-5, with D uncertain. Trimming stripped 2 bases from V and 5 bases from J, with 6 bases between. In germline, CDR1 is KGHSH, CDR2 LQKENI. CDR3 size: 12 residues. The CDR3 region is CASSPSRETQYF. Written as DNA, the CDR3 is TGTGCCAGCTCACCATCTAGGGAGACCCAGTACTTC. The whole variable domain, remainder taken from reference TRBV18 and TRBJ2-5, is NAGVMQNPRHLVRRRGQEARLRCSPMKGHSHVYWYRQLPEEGLKFMVYLQKENIIDESGMPKERFSAEFPKEGPSILRIQQVVRGDSAAYFCASSPSRETQYFGPGTRLLVL.

J is TRBJ2-1 and V is TRBV7-6; 9 bases line up with TRBD2. V lost 1 base and J lost 9; bases outside the gene matches: 7. The germline gives CDR1 SGHVS, CDR2 FNYEAQ. The CDR3 runs 15 residues. Here the CDR3 DNA reads TGTGCCAGCAGCTTAGGAGCGGGGGGTATCGGTGAGCAGTTCTTC. It codes for CASSLGAGGIGEQFF.

This chain uses TRBV11-2 with TRBJ1-1; 7 bases line up with TRBD1. Germline lookup yields CDR1 SGHAT and CDR2 FQNNGV. V lost 5 bases to trimming and J lost 0 bases; unmatched junction nucleotides: 3. There are 14 residues in the CDR3. The CDR3 is CASSLTGMNTEAFF. The CDR3 DNA reads as TGTGCCAGCAGCCTGACAGGGATGAACACTGAAGCTTTCTTT.

Here the CDR3 reads CASSIDRGSGSYEQYF. CDR3 coding DNA: TGTGCCAGTAGTATAGATCGAGGGTCGGGCAGCTACGAGCAGTACTTC. V usage is TRBV19 and J usage is TRBJ2-7, with a possible D match to TRBD2 (5 bases). Germline CDR1 LNHDA, CDR2 SQIVND (reference sequence). This CDR3 contains 16 residues. Trimming left V 0 bases short and J 3 bases short, with 15 bases between. Combining the CDR3 with reference TRBV19 and TRBJ2-7 gives the whole variable domain DGGITQSPKYLFRKEGQNVTLSCEQNLNHDAMYWYRQDPGQGLRLIYYSQIVNDFQKGDIAEGYSVSREKKESFPLTVTSAQKNPTAFYLCASSIDRGSGSYEQYFGPGTRLTVT.

CDR3 nucleotide sequence: TGTGCCAGCAGCCACCCCATGGGGGGACAGCGCACAGATACGCAGTATTTT. Its protein is CASSHPMGGQRTDTQYF. V usage is TRBV4-2 and J usage is TRBJ2-3; a weak D match, TRBD1 (7 bases). Germline assignment: CDR1 LGHNA and CDR2 YNFKEQ. V was shortened by 3 bases and J by 1 base, with 17 bases between the two germline ends. This CDR3 comprises 17 residues.

The rearrangement links TRBV6-6 to TRBJ2-3; 8 bases fit TRBD1. The CDR3 length is 15 residues. The germline gives CDR1 MNHNY, CDR2 SVGAGI (reference sequence). V trimming: 6 bases; J trimming: 1 base; junction bases outside the gene matches: 6. The CDR3 DNA follows: TGTGCCAGCAGCGTAGTACAGGGGGGCACAGATACGCAGTATTTT. It encodes CASSVVQGGTDTQYF.

This clone was observed a handful of times. The chain combines TRBV9 with TRBJ1-1; a possible D gene is TRBD1 (6 bases). The germline V gene has CDR1 SGDLS and CDR2 YYNGEE. This CDR3 has 12 amino acids. Trimming cost V 0 bases and J 10 bases, with 10 bases left between them. CDR3 sequence reads: CASSVVKGGAFF. CDR3 coding DNA: TGTGCCAGCAGCGTAGTCAAGGGGGGAGCTTTCTTT.

This clone was observed a handful of times. This sequence joins TRBV7-9 and TRBJ1-3, with D unclear. The length of the CDR3 is 15 residues. CDR1 and CDR2 (germline): SEHNR, FQNEAQ (reference sequence). V shed 1 base and J shed 4 bases, with 11 bases lying between them. CDR3 loop: CASSLGSLSGNTIYF. The CDR3 DNA is TGTGCCAGCAGCTTAGGAAGTCTGTCCGGAAACACCATATATTTT.